The 8 T cell receptor beta chains below were found in one sample sequenced in a study of regulatory T cells in long-lasting Graves disease. Time point defined: newly diagnosed GD, antithyroid drugs for less than 3 months. RNA extracted from PBMCs served as the sequencing template. Arm-PCR of CDR3 regions and iRepertoire HTBI primers were used to build TCR beta libraries. MiXCR, applied by TCRdb to the multiplex PCR reads, yields one record per CDR3 protein. There are about 420,000 distinct CDR3 sequences in the sample; less than 20% occur only once, and about 23% lies in the top ten. This same sample was also part of a study on T cells in Graves' hyperthyroidism and ophthalmopathy.

Here the sequenced sample was peripheral blood mononuclear cells (PBMCs), taken at new diagnosis, from a patient treated with antithyroid drugs. The receptors here all came from a young woman with Graves disease.

This clonotype has ten or more counts. The rearrangement links TRBV7-6 to TRBJ2-7; no reliable D call. CDR1 and CDR2 from the germline V gene are SGHVS and FNYEAQ. V shed 5 bases and J shed 8 bases, with 22 bases lying between them. CDR3 size: 15 residues. CDR3 residues: CASSGQFDRPKKQYF. The CDR3 region has the DNA TGTGCCAGCAGCGGGCAATTTGACCGCCCTAAGAAGCAGTACTTC.

This clonotype showed up many times. This chain joins TRBV2 and TRBJ2-5; 9 bases are a match to TRBD2. The trim removed 5 bases at V and 5 bases at J, leaving 9 bases unmatched. This CDR3 region has 15 residues. Per germline, CDR1 SNHLY and CDR2 FYNNEI. CDR3 in amino acids: CASSPSGRIGETQYF. The CDR3 coding sequence is TGTGCCAGCAGTCCAAGCGGGAGGATTGGGGAGACCCAGTACTTC.

As to this clonotype: Being one base from a much bigger clone, this may be a read error. The chain carries TRBV5-1 and TRBJ2-5; tentative D call: TRBD1 (7 bases). The CDR3 contains 15 residues. The germline gives CDR1 SGHRS, CDR2 YFSETQ. Trimming removed 0 bases at V and 11 bases at J, with 20 bases between. The CDR3, as DNA: TGCGCCAGCAGCTTGGTGTACAGGGGACTGAGTGAGCAGTACTTC. Translated: CASSLVYRGLSEQYF.

This clonotype showed up many times. The chain links TRBV28 to TRBJ2-7, with D possibly being TRBD2 (6 bases). Germline V gene sequence: CDR1 MDHEN, CDR2 SYDVKM. Trimming left V 10 bases short and J 4 bases short, with 23 bases between. The CDR3 is 15 amino acids. The CDR3 nucleotides are TGTGCCACCTCGTCCAGGAGGGAGTCTAGGTACGAGCAGTACTTC. Amino acid sequence: CATSSRRESRYEQYF.

This clonotype was found many times. The chain employs TRBV11-3 and TRBJ2-1, with TRBD2 matching 7 bases. Trimming cost V 3 bases and J 6 bases; bases outside gene matches: 14. Germline CDR1 and CDR2: SGHNT and YENEEA. This CDR3 region has 17 residues. The CDR3 loop reads CASSFIGRSLSGNEQFF. The CDR3 bases are TGTGCCAGCAGCTTTATCGGGAGGAGCCTAAGCGGCAATGAGCAGTTCTTC. The full variable domain, its missing parts supplied by reference TRBV11-3 and TRBJ2-1, is EAGVVQSPRYKIIEKKQPVAFWCNPISGHNTLYWYLQNLGQGPELLIRYENEEAVDDSQLPKDRFSAERLKGVDSTLKIQPAELGDSAVYLCASSFIGRSLSGNEQFFGPGTRLTVL.

This clonotype was recorded at least ten times. The chain links TRBV20-1 to TRBJ2-3; D is unclear. Germline loops: CDR1 DFQATT, CDR2 SNEGSKA (reference sequence). This CDR3 is built from 13 residues. Trimming removed 1 base from V and 2 bases from J, with 7 bases in between. Here the CDR3 reads CSARGYNTDTQYF. Written as DNA, the CDR3 is TGCAGTGCTAGAGGATATAACACAGATACGCAGTATTTT.

This clonotype was counted many times. The chain recombines TRBV6-2 or TRBV6-3 with TRBJ2-7, with TRBD1 matching over 7 bases. Trimming cost V 8 bases and J 6 bases; bases outside gene matches: 7. The CDR3 consists of 12 residues. The germline gives CDR1 MNHEY, CDR2 SVGEGT. The CDR3 region is CASGDRASEQYF. CDR3 nucleotide sequence: TGTGCCAGCGGCGACAGGGCGAGCGAGCAGTACTTC.

This clonotype was seen only a few times. This chain joins TRBV12-3 or TRBV12-4 and TRBJ1-2; D remains unclear. The CDR3 length is 12 residues. Between the trimmed V and J ends, which lost 4 bases and 8 bases, there was a span of 11 bases. CDR3 DNA sequence: TGTGCCAGCAGTTCACAGTATTCCGGCTACACCTTC. It encodes CASSSQYSGYTF.